The clone carrying this T cell receptor beta chain occurred a few times. There are 12 residues in the CDR3. Trimming cost V 5 bases and J 7 bases, with 9 bases left between them. From germline, CDR1 is MDHEN and CDR2 SYDVKM. The data stem from a study of control samples from healthy donors and cancer patients. Sequenced by immunoSEQ multiplex PCR; TCRdb stores in-frame clones only, minus some. This table has tens of thousands of clones, under 90% appearing once. The source of this sequence is a man in his fifties or sixties in good health. The chain joins TRBV28 to TRBJ1-5; possible D gene TRBD1, 6 bases. The sequenced material came from blood. DNA for the CDR3: TGTGCCAGCAGTGAGGGGGGCCAGCCCCAGCATTTT. This gives the protein CASSEGGQPQHF.